This T cell receptor (beta chain) is from a study of T-cell reconstitution after alpha-beta-depleted transplantation in children. General study findings and limits: One year post-transplant, T-cell counts and diversity were largely derived from T cells produced anew. There were reportedly several hundred expanded graft clones from which alpha-beta T cells came about two months after transplant. TCRbeta diversity was high at day 60 in some patients (a result of surviving recipient T cells and thymic progenitors).

This clonotype was picked up a small number of times. Its antigen remains unidentified. The germline V and J ends were trimmed by 5 bases and 2 bases, with 16 bases remaining between them. CDR1 is SGHTA and CDR2 is FQGNSA in the germline V gene. This CDR3 spans 15 amino acids. During its preparation, the TCRbeta library received unique molecular identifiers. TCRdb re-called the PCR reads through MiXCR, storing one row per CDR3 protein. The sample has 500,000 to 650,000 distinct CDR3 sequences, about an eighth seen once. This material consisted of PBMCs, mostly from graft donor cells, taken 180 days after TCRalphabeta/CD19-depleted stem cell transplant. This TCR came from a female patient aged 2-15 years who had a stem cell transplant for aplastic anemia, so the T cells may come from the graft donor. The chain couples TRBV7-2 to TRBJ2-7; tentatively, D is TRBD1 (6 bases). CDR3 bases: TGTGCCAGCAGCACGACAGGCCCCGGGCCCTACGAGCAGTACTTC. Protein sequence: CASSTTGPGPYEQYF.